This T cell receptor beta chain emerged from a study of shared clonotypes between healthy human individuals. The CDR3 loop spans 15 amino acids. In germline, CDR1 is ENHRY, CDR2 SYGVKD. V shed 7 bases and J 3 bases; nucleotides not matched to a gene: 7. The assay was carried out at the deep level. Using immunoSEQ multiplex PCR, the repertoire was profiled, and TCRdb retains in-frame clones only, with some absent. The top ten clones hold about 1.8% of a sample with around 700,000 clones, approximately 79% of them seen once. The chain combines TRBV10-3 with TRBJ2-5, with 11 bases identical to TRBD2. The TCR comes from a woman in her twenties or thirties in good health. What was sequenced was memory CD4+ T cells sorted from blood. Documented subset: CD45RA-negative fraction. The CDR3 DNA reads TGTGCCATCATGGCTAGCGGGAGGAGGGAAGAGACCCAGTACTTC. It is translated as CAIMASGRREETQYF.